These 29 T cell receptor beta chains were sequenced from one sample in a study of cytomegalovirus exposure and HLA in healthy donors. Use of 60 Vbeta and 13 Jbeta primers characterized the PCR. Profiling relied on immunoSEQ multiplex PCR, and the TCRdb table lists in-frame clones only, not all of them. This table holds fewer than 200,000 clones. Specimen: PBMCs. The receptors were sampled from a young man in good health and CMV-seronegative.

CDR3 DNA: TGCGCCAGCAGCTTGATCGGAGCTGGGGCCAACGTCCTGACTTTC. Its protein product is CASSLIGAGANVLTF. The rearrangement links TRBV5-1 to TRBJ2-6; D call uncertain. The CDR3 is 15 amino acids. The V end was cut by 1 base, the J end by 2 bases, with 7 bases between. Germline V gives CDR1 SGHRS, CDR2 YFSETQ.

This chain connects TRBV11-2 to TRBJ1-4; no clear D. The germline V gene encodes CDR1 SGHAT and CDR2 FQNNGV. The V and J ends lost 4 bases and 0 bases respectively, with 9 bases between them. The length of the CDR3 is 15 residues. DNA for the CDR3: TGTGCCAGCAGCTCCCAGGCTGCAACTAATGAAAAACTGTTTTTT. Amino acid sequence: CASSSQAATNEKLFF.

The CDR3 reads CASSLVASGSLNEQFF. The CDR3 DNA reads TGTGCCAGCAGCTTAGTAGCTAGCGGGAGCCTCAATGAGCAGTTCTTC. The rearrangement uses TRBV7-9 and TRBJ2-1; 10 bases fit TRBD2. J gave up 6 bases and V 1 base, and 6 bases lay outside the gene matches. The CDR3 contains 16 residues. Germline CDR1 is SEHNR and CDR2 is FQNEAQ (reference sequence). Looking up the rest from reference TRBV7-9 and TRBJ2-1 gives the full variable domain: DTGVSQNPRHKITKRGQNVTFRCDPISEHNRLYWYRQTLGQGPEFLTYFQNEAQLEKSRLLSDRFSAERPKGSFSTLEIQRTEQGDSAMYLCASSLVASGSLNEQFFGPGTRLTVL.

The chain has TRBV7-2 and TRBJ1-2; D is possibly TRBD1 (6 bases). From germline, CDR1 is SGHTA and CDR2 FQGNSA. The CDR3 totals 15 residues. V was shortened by 10 bases and J by 6 bases, with 24 bases between the two germline ends. The chain's CDR3 is CAKRGPGGAGNGYTF. Written as DNA, the CDR3 is TGTGCCAAAAGAGGTCCGGGGGGGGCCGGTAATGGCTACACCTTC.

V is TRBV4-3 and J is TRBJ2-1; 8 bases map to TRBD2. Trimming cost V 2 bases and J 6 bases; bases outside gene matches: 6. Germline values: CDR1 LGHNA, CDR2 YSLEER. The CDR3 loop spans 15 amino acids. The CDR3 loop reads CASSQWAGGGNEQFF. CDR3 DNA sequence: TGCGCCAGCAGCCAATGGGCGGGGGGCGGCAATGAGCAGTTCTTC.

V usage is TRBV30 and J usage is TRBJ2-3; 14 bases are a match to TRBD2. The CDR3 sequence is 19 residues long. CDR1 is GTSNPN and CDR2 is SVGIG in the germline V gene (reference sequence). V was pared by 0 bases and J by 2 bases, with 10 bases of the junction left unmatched. The CDR3 DNA sequence: TGTGCCTGGAGTGTACTTAGGACTAGCGGGGGGCTCTACACAGATACGCAGTATTTT. Encoded protein: CAWSVLRTSGGLYTDTQYF.

This chain uses TRBV6-1 with TRBJ1-2, with D perhaps matching TRBD1 (5 bases). This CDR3 region has 13 residues. V was trimmed by 3 bases and J by 4 bases, leaving 9 bases between them. Germline V gene data show CDR1 as MNHNS and CDR2 as SASEGT. CDR3 DNA: TGTGCCAGCAGTGAGGGCGGGACCTATGGCTACACCTTC. Translated: CASSEGGTYGYTF.

V gene TRBV9 combines with J gene TRBJ2-7, with D possibly matching TRBD1 (6 bases). The CDR3 covers 15 residues. Germline assignment: CDR1 SGDLS and CDR2 YYNGEE. V gave up 3 bases and J gave up 3 bases, with 16 bases separating them. Written as DNA, the CDR3 is TGTGCCAGCAGCGAAACAGGGTCGCCCCTCTACGAGCAGTACTTC. It specifies CASSETGSPLYEQYF.

The chain joins TRBV5-1 to TRBJ2-1; TRBD2 aligns across 14 bases. The CDR3 is 18 amino acids. Trimming cost V 4 bases and J 5 bases; bases outside gene matches: 11. CDR1 is SGHRS, CDR2 YFSETQ, per germline. CDR3 in DNA: TGCGCCAGCAGCGAGCAGGGACTAGCGGGAGTTCCCCACAATGAGCAGTTCTTC. Its protein product is CASSEQGLAGVPHNEQFF.

V is TRBV27 and J is TRBJ2-3; TRBD2 matches 10 bases. CDR3 length equals 15 residues. Germline V CDR1 and CDR2: MNHEY, SMNVEV (reference sequence). The V and J ends lost 6 bases and 1 base, in that order; junction bases with no gene match: 4. CDR3 sequence (DNA): TGTGCCAGCAGGGTTCTAGCGGGGGGCACAGATACGCAGTATTTT. It codes for CASRVLAGGTDTQYF.

This chain uses TRBV18 with TRBJ1-3; D might be TRBD1 (5 bases). The germline V gene has CDR1 KGHSH and CDR2 LQKENI. V was pared by 3 bases and J by 3 bases, with 15 bases between. CDR3 length equals 16 residues. The CDR3: CASSPSPPGLGNTIYF. The DNA of the CDR3 is TGTGCCAGCTCACCTTCACCTCCGGGACTTGGAAACACCATATATTTT.

This chain joins TRBV10-1 and TRBJ2-3, with a tentative D call TRBD1 (6 bases). The CDR3 length is 13 residues. The V gene lost 6 bases and the J gene lost 5 bases, with 12 bases spanning the gap. Germline V gene sequence: CDR1 WNHNN, CDR2 SYGVQD (reference sequence). The CDR3 region is CASSIQGGDTQYF. The CDR3 region has the DNA TGCGCCAGCAGCATCCAAGGGGGAGATACGCAGTATTTT.

V and J are TRBV19 and TRBJ1-4, with D tentatively TRBD1 (5 bases). The CDR3 is made up of 16 amino acids. In germline, CDR1 is LNHDA, CDR2 SQIVND (reference sequence). Trimming removed 7 bases from V and 5 bases from J, with 20 bases in between. The CDR3 loop is CASTTHGGAWNEKLFF. CDR3 sequence (DNA): TGTGCCAGTACCACACACGGCGGGGCGTGGAATGAAAAACTGTTTTTT.

This chain connects TRBV11-2 to TRBJ1-2; 7 bases line up with TRBD1. The CDR3 sequence is 13 residues long. The J segment lost 6 bases and the V segment lost 5 bases, leaving 6 bases of the junction unmatched. CDR1 SGHAT and CDR2 FQNNGV come from the germline V gene. The CDR3 DNA is TGTGCCAGCAGCCGTGGACAGGAAGATGGCTACACCTTC. Its translation is CASSRGQEDGYTF.

The chain carries TRBV18 and TRBJ1-2, with TRBD1 as a possible D gene (5 bases). This CDR3 spans 15 amino acids. The V and J ends lost 3 bases and 5 bases respectively, with 16 bases between them. CDR1 and CDR2 (germline): KGHSH, LQKENI. CDR3 bases: TGTGCCAGCTCACCGGGGGGGGGATTGGAGTATGGCTACACCTTC. This translates into CASSPGGGLEYGYTF.

The rearrangement uses TRBV21-1 and TRBJ2-1; TRBD1 is the table's D call and was not checked against the DNA. TRBV21-1 is described as a pseudogene. CDR3 length: 15 residues. CDR3 loop: CASSSQGQGAGEQFF. CDR3 nucleotides: TGTGCCAGCAGCTCCCAGGGACAGGGGGCGGGTGAGCAGTTCTTC.

The CDR3, as DNA: TGTGCCAGCAGCCTACGGACAGGGGGCACGGGCACTGAAGCTTTCTTT. Amino acids: CASSLRTGGTGTEAFF. The chain has TRBV5-6 and TRBJ1-1; 11 bases fit TRBD1. Germline CDR1 SGHDT, CDR2 YYEEEE. This CDR3 contains 16 residues. With 4 bases clipped from V and 4 bases from J, the junction kept 9 bases outside the gene matches.

V is TRBV30 and J is TRBJ2-2; weak D call: TRBD1 (6 bases). The germline gives CDR1 GTSNPN, CDR2 SVGIG (reference sequence). The V gene lost 8 bases and the J gene lost 4 bases, with 11 bases spanning the gap. The length of the CDR3 is 12 residues. The CDR3 loop is CAHPGATGELFF. The CDR3 nucleotides read TGTGCCCACCCAGGGGCCACCGGGGAGCTGTTTTTT.

The CDR3 here is CASSNWDRVYF. CDR3 coding DNA: TGTGCCAGTAGTAACTGGGACAGGGTTTACTTC. This chain joins TRBV19 and TRBJ2-7; 9 nucleotides line up with TRBD1. Losses at the gene ends were 4 bases for V and 13 bases for J; bases not matched to a gene: 5. Germline-derived CDR1 and CDR2 are LNHDA and SQIVND (reference sequence). The CDR3 covers 11 residues.

This rearrangement joins TRBV2 to TRBJ2-1; D call uncertain. The V gene lost 2 bases and the J gene lost 5 bases, with 7 bases spanning the gap. The CDR3 loop spans 13 amino acids. Germline V gives CDR1 SNHLY, CDR2 FYNNEI. The CDR3 nucleotides read TGTGCCAGCAGTGAACGTGGAGACAATGAGCAGTTCTTC. It specifies CASSERGDNEQFF.

The chain joins TRBV30 to TRBJ1-3; TRBD1 might be the D (5 bases). CDR3 length: 18 amino acids. Per germline, CDR1 GTSNPN and CDR2 SVGIG (reference sequence). V lost 2 bases to trimming and J lost 4 bases, with 24 bases between them. The CDR3 nucleotides are TGTGCCTGGAGTCCGGGGGTCTTCAAACCCGCTCGGGGAAACACCATATATTTT. Protein product: CAWSPGVFKPARGNTIYF.

This chain links TRBV27 with TRBJ1-5, with 8 bases aligning to TRBD1. The CDR3 is made up of 17 amino acids. Per germline, CDR1 MNHEY and CDR2 SMNVEV (reference sequence). The J segment lost 0 bases and the V segment lost 5 bases, leaving 9 bases of the junction unmatched. CDR3 sequence reads: CASSLPGQDSSNQPQHF. CDR3 in DNA: TGTGCCAGCAGTCTACCGGGACAGGACTCTAGCAATCAGCCCCAGCATTTT.

The chain carries TRBV7-8 and TRBJ1-2; TRBD1 is a possible D gene (6 bases). The CDR3 is 12 residues long. CDR1 SGHVS and CDR2 FQNEAQ come from the germline V gene. Trimming pared 5 bases from V and 5 bases from J, leaving 9 bases between. CDR3: CASSGRGYGYTF. CDR3 DNA sequence: TGTGCCAGCAGCGGAAGGGGGTATGGCTACACCTTC.

V and J are TRBV4-1 and TRBJ2-2; maybe TRBD2 (6 bases). The CDR3 has 15 residues. Germline assignment: CDR1 MGHRA and CDR2 YSYEKL. Trimming pared 6 bases from V and 5 bases from J, leaving 16 bases between. CDR3 bases: TGCGCCAGCAGTTTCCCGGGACGGGGGACCGGGGAGCTGTTTTTT. Translating gives CASSFPGRGTGELFF.

This chain links TRBV7-9 with TRBJ1-5, with D possibly matching TRBD1 (6 bases). Germline CDR1 SEHNR, CDR2 FQNEAQ (reference sequence). This CDR3 region has 12 residues. With 7 bases removed from V and 4 bases from J, the gap between germline ends came to 8 bases. CDR3 in DNA: TGTGCCAGCAAAAGGGGGAATCAGCCCCAGCATTTT. This codes for CASKRGNQPQHF. Full variable domain (missing parts from reference TRBV7-9 and TRBJ1-5): DTGVSQNPRHKITKRGQNVTFRCDPISEHNRLYWYRQTLGQGPEFLTYFQNEAQLEKSRLLSDRFSAERPKGSFSTLEIQRTEQGDSAMYLCASKRGNQPQHFGDGTRLSIL.

The genes are TRBV6-6 and TRBJ1-1, with 9 bases lining up with TRBD1. The CDR3 loop spans 16 amino acids. Germline values: CDR1 MNHNY, CDR2 SVGAGI (reference sequence). V lost 0 bases, J lost 3 bases, and 5 bases stayed unmatched. CDR3 loop: CASSYSYGQGYTEAFF. DNA for the CDR3: TGTGCCAGCAGTTACTCATATGGACAGGGGTACACTGAAGCTTTCTTT.

This chain uses TRBV7-8 with TRBJ2-3; D not resolved. Trimming stripped 5 bases from V and 4 bases from J, with 10 bases between. The CDR3 has 13 amino acids. Germline CDR1 reads SGHVS; CDR2 reads FQNEAQ. CDR3 protein: CASSGPQADTQYF. CDR3 coding DNA: TGTGCCAGCAGCGGCCCCCAGGCAGATACGCAGTATTTT.

In regard to this clone: At the DNA level, this CDR3 is encoded by other sequences in the same sample as well. This chain uses TRBV18 with TRBJ1-5; TRBD1 aligns across 8 bases. The germline gives CDR1 KGHSH, CDR2 LQKENI. The CDR3 contains 14 residues. V lost 3 bases and J lost 4; bases outside the gene matches: 2. The CDR3 DNA is TGTGCCAGCTCACCCGGACAGGGAAATCAGCCCCAGCATTTT. Its protein product is CASSPGQGNQPQHF. The full variable domain, its missing parts supplied by reference TRBV18 and TRBJ1-5, is NAGVMQNPRHLVRRRGQEARLRCSPMKGHSHVYWYRQLPEEGLKFMVYLQKENIIDESGMPKERFSAEFPKEGPSILRIQQVVRGDSAAYFCASSPGQGNQPQHFGDGTRLSIL.

The chain combines TRBV19 with TRBJ1-4; a possible D gene is TRBD1 (6 bases). The CDR3 covers 16 residues. Between the trimmed V and J ends, which lost 4 bases and 8 bases, there was a span of 20 bases. Germline CDR1 and CDR2: LNHDA and SQIVND (reference sequence). Here the CDR3 DNA reads TGTGCCAGTAGTAAGCGCGGCGCAGGGCAGGGGGAAAAACTGTTTTTT. Translation gives CASSKRGAGQGEKLFF.